The clone carrying this T cell receptor (beta chain) was detected only once. Its antigen is currently unknown. This record belongs to a study of cytomegalovirus exposure and HLA in healthy donors. Study-level findings and limits: Researchers counted around 150 TCR beta chains as cytomegalovirus-associated.

The donors were in the roughly 120-subject validation cohort, distinct from the 666-subject first cohort. The table came from immunoSEQ multiplex PCR; TCRdb's copy has only in-frame clones and leaves some out. The sample carries 150,000 to 200,000 clones, roughly 88% recorded once. Germline V lookup: CDR1 GTSNPN, CDR2 SVGIG (reference sequence). Trimming stripped 0 bases from V and 8 bases from J, with 16 bases between. The CDR3 extends over 14 amino acids. The TCR comes from a woman younger than 35 in good health and CMV-seronegative. The sequencing input was PBMCs. The chain is built from TRBV30 and TRBJ1-2; possibly TRBD1 for D (6 bases). The CDR3 loop is CAWSVRGRGDGYTF. The CDR3 nucleotides are TGTGCCTGGAGTGTAAGGGGCAGGGGCGACGGCTACACCTTC.